This TCR beta chain was documented in a study of OX40 agonist ivuxolimab in advanced cancers. From germline, CDR1 is LGHNA and CDR2 YNFKEQ. The CDR3 spans 14 residues. V was trimmed by 3 bases and J by 2 bases, leaving 9 bases between them. Study-wide findings and caveats: Some of the lowest clonal expansion was seen in partial responders at 0.1-3.0 mg/kg.

With respect to this clone: As yet, its antigen is unknown.

Clones were read by immunoSEQ multiplex PCR, and TCRdb kept only the in-frame ones, dropping some. The top ten clones hold around 2.8% of a sample with tens of thousands of clones, around four fifths of them seen once. The chain links TRBV4-2 to TRBJ2-3; no definite D call. This clonotype was sampled from an adult with an advanced solid tumor such as melanoma, head and neck, liver or kidney cancer. Sequencing used CD4+ or CD8+ T cells sorted from blood, obtained in a trial of the OX40 agonist ivuxolimab. The CDR3 sequence: CASSQRTNTDTQYF. CDR3 nucleotides: TGTGCCAGCAGCCAGCGCACTAACACAGATACGCAGTATTTT.